This T cell receptor (beta chain) was recovered during a study of CD4 T cell repertoires in COVID-19 (dated by TCRdb to about 2021). In the study overall: For cross-reactivity analysis, CFSE-low cells were expanded with IL-2 for 10 days, then relabeled and restimulated with spike proteins from other coronaviruses. TCR Vbeta repertoire analysis of SARS-CoV-2-reactive T cells was conducted at the subset level in three recovered individuals. In COVID-19-recovered individuals, the study described naturally processed CD4+ T cell responses to SARS-CoV-2 spike and nucleoprotein and used TCR Vbeta sequencing to evaluate clonal composition.

The library was generated by the immunoSEQ multiplex PCR assay. The authors processed their data as follows. The Chao-Jaccard similarity index and counts of shared clonotypes were used to quantify repertoire overlap between subsets. Entries here come from immuneACCESS through TCRdb and include only in-frame sequences with V and J called. Some clones fail to appear in such tables; in the studies checked, an unresolved V gene covers under half of the shortfall, and the cause of the remainder is unknown. D and trimming were read from the DNA, whereas the V and J calls and clone size are those reported in that table. Counted in this sample were around 25,000 clones; approximately 93% of them appeared once. The leading ten clones occupy 0.66% of the sample. The CDR3 contains 14 residues, cysteine and phenylalanine counted. Just the 42-base CDR3 DNA is kept, in frame starting at base 1. CDR1 and CDR2, looked up from the germline V gene (reference sequence), are GTSNPN and SVGIG. Unmatched junction bases come to 6, with V trimmed by 0 bases and J by 10 bases.

Memory T cell samples that were not cultured were sequenced immediately after ex vivo isolation. CD4+ total memory, central memory, effector memory and circulating T follicular helper cells were isolated from peripheral blood mononuclear cells. Study-wide findings and limitations: Several of the most expanded SARS-CoV-2-reactive clonotypes were shared between two or all three memory subsets, suggesting intraclonal diversification. Consistent with cross-reactivity, between about 6.5 and 26% of SARS-CoV-2 clonotypes also showed up in secondary cultures stimulated with SARS-CoV and/or HKU1 spike.

On this clone: Its cognate antigen has yet to be identified. Base qualities are not recorded, but no much larger clone differs from it by a single base.

The chain employs TRBV30 and TRBJ1-4; 9 bases in between match TRBD1. The sequenced sample was circulating follicular helper CD4+ T cells (cTfh) from blood, obtained before the COVID-19 pandemic. In light of the paper, this sample's cell subset or site label describes: circulating T follicular helper cells. This TCR came from a human donor who had COVID-19. The CDR3 region has the sequence CAWSVQGARGKLFF. The DNA reads TGTGCCTGGAGTGTACAGGGGGCTCGCGGAAAACTGTTTTTT. When the CDR3 is completed using the reference TRBV30 and TRBJ1-4 genes on either side, the full variable domain is SQTIHQWPATLVQPVGSPLSLECTVEGTSNPNLYWYRQAAGRGLQLLFYSVGIGQISSEVPQNLSASRPQDRQFILSSKKLLLSDSGFYLCAWSVQGARGKLFFGSGTQLSVL.